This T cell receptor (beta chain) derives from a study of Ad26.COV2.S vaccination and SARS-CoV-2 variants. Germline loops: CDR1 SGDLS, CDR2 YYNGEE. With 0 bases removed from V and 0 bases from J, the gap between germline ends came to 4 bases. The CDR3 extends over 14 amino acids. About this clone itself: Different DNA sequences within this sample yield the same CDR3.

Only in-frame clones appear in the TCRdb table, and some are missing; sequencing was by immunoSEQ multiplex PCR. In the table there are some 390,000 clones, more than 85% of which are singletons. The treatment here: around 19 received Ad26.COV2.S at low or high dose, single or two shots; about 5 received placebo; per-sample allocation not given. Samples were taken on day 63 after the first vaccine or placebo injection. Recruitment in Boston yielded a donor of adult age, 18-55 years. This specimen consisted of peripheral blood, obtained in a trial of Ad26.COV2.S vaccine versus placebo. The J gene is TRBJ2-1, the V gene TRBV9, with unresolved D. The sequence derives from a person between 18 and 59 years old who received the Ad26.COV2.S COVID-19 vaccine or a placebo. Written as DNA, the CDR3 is TGTGCCAGCAGCGTAGGTAGCTCCTACAATGAGCAGTTCTTC. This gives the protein CASSVGSSYNEQFF.